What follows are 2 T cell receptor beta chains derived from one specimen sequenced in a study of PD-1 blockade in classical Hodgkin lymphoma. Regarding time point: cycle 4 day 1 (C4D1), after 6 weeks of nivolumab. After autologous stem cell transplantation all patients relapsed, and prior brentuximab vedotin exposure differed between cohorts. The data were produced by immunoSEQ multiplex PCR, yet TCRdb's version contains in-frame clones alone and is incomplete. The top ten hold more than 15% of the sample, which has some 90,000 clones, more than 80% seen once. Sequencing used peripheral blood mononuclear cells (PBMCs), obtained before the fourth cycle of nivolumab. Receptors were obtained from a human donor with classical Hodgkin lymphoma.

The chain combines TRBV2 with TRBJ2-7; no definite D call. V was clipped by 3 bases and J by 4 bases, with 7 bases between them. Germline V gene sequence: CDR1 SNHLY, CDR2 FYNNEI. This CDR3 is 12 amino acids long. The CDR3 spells CASSESFYEQYF. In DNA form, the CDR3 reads TGTGCCAGCAGTGAGAGCTTTTACGAGCAGTACTTC.

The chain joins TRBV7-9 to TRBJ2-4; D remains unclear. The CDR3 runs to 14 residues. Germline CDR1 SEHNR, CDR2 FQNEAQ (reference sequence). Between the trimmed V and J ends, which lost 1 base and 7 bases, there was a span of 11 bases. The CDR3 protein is CASSLGTHENIQYF. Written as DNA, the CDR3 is TGTGCCAGCAGCTTAGGAACGCATGAGAACATTCAGTACTTC.